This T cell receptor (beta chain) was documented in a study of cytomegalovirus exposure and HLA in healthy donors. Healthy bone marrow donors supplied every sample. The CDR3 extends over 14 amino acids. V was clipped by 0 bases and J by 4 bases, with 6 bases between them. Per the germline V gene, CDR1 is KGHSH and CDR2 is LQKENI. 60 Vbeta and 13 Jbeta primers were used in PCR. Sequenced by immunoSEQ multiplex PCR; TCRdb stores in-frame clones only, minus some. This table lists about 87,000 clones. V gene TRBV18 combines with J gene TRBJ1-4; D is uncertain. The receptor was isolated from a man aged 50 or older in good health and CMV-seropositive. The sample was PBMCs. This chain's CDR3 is CASSPPGDNEKLFF. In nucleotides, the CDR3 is TGTGCCAGCTCACCACCTGGAGATAATGAAAAACTGTTTTTT.